The 2 T cell receptor beta chains given below trace back to one sample, sequenced in a study of blood T cell repertoires in COVID-19. Sequencing used immunoSEQ multiplex PCR; TCRdb keeps in-frame clones, though not all of them. The data contain some 110,000 clones, 86% of them singletons. The source material was peripheral blood. The receptors were sampled from a human donor in a cohort sampled during active COVID-19.

This clone occurred once. The chain has TRBV29-1 and TRBJ1-1, with D maybe TRBD1 (5 bases). There are 16 residues in the CDR3. V was clipped by 0 bases and J by 0 bases, with 14 bases between them. Germline CDR1 SQVTM, CDR2 ANQGSEA. In DNA, the CDR3 is TGCAGCGTTGAAGATCGACGCGGCAGGGTGAACACTGAAGCTTTCTTT. Protein product: CSVEDRRGRVNTEAFF.

This rearrangement joins TRBV2 to TRBJ2-7; 8 bases match TRBD1. The CDR3 totals 14 residues. Trimming at V came to 5 bases and at J to 2 bases, leaving 5 bases not matched to a gene. Germline V gene sequence: CDR1 SNHLY, CDR2 FYNNEI. For the CDR3, the DNA is TGTGCCAGCAGTAAGGACAGGGTACCCTACGAGCAGTACTTC. Translating it yields CASSKDRVPYEQYF.